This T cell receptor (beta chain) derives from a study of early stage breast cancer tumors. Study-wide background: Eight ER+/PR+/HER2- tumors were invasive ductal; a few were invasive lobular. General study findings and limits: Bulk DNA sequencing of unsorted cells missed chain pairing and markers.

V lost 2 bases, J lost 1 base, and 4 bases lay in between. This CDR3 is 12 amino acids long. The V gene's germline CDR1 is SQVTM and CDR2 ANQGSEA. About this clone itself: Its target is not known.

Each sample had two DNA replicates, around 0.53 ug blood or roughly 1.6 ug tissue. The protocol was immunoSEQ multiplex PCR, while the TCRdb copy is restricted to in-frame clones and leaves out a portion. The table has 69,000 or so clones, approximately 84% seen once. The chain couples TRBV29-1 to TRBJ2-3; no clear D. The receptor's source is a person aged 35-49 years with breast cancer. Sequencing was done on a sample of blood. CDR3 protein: CSVEKGTDTQYF. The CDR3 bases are TGCAGCGTTGAAAAGGGCACAGATACGCAGTATTTT.